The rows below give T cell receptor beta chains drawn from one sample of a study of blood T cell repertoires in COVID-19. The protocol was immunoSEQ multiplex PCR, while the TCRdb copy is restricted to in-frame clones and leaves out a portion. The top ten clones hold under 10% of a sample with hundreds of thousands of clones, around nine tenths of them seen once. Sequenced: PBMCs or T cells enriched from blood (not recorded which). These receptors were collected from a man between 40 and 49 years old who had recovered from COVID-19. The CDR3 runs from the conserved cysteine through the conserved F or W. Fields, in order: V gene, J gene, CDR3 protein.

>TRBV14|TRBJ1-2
CASSQSWGTVEAGFYGYTF
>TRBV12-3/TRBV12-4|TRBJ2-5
CASRNQGRETQYF
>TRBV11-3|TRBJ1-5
CASSPRIKDTYSNQPQHF
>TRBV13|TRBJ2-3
CASSLRLVAILPSDTQYF
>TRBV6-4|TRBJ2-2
CASSHPPGANTGELFF
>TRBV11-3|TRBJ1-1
CASSSQVSNEAFF
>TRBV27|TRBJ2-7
CASSLSSGRAGYEQYF
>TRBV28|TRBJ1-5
CASIRDRINQPQHF
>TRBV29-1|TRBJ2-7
CSVDRTGDSYEQYF
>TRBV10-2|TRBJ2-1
CASNPGGRVHEQFF
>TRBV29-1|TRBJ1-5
CSAGTGTGQPQHF
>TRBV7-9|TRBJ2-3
CASSPSGISTDTQYF
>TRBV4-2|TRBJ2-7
CASSQDTNSGIYEQYF
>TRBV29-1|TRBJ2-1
CSVGTARGSEQFF
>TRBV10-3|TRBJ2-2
CAISPGLAGLTGELFF
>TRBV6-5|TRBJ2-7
CASSYMASYEQYF
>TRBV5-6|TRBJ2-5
CASSSVAVETQYF
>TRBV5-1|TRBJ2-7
CASSLAHEQYF